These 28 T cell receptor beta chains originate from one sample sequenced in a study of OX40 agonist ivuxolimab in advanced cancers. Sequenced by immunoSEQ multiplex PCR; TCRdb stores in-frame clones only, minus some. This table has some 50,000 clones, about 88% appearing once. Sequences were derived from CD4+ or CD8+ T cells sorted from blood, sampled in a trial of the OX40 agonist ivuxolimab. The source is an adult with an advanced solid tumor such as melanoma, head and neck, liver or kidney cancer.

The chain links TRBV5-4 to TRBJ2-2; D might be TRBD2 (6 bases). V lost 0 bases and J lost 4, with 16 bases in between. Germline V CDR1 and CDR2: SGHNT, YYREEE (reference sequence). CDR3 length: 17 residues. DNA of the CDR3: TGTGCCAGCAGCTTGGCCCCCACGGGAGTGGTCACCGGGGAGCTGTTTTTT. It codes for CASSLAPTGVVTGELFF.

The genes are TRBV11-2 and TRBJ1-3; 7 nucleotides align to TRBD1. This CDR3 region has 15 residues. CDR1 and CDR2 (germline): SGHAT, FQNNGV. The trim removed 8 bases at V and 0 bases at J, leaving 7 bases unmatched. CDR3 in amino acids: CASAPSGGSGNTIYF. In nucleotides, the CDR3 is TGTGCCAGCGCCCCATCAGGGGGCTCTGGAAACACCATATATTTT.

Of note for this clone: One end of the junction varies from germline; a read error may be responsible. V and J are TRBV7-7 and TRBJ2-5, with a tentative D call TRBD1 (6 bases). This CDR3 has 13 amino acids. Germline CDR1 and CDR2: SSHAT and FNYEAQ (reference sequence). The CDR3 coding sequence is TGTGCTAGCAGCTTTTCAGGGGAAGAGACCCAGTACTTC. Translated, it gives CASSFSGEETQYF. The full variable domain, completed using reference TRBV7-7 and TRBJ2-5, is GAGVSQSPRYKVTKRGQDVTLRCDPISSHATLYWYQQALGQGPEFLTYFNYEAQPDKSGLPSDRFSAERPEGSISTLTIQRTEQRDSAMYRCASSFSGEETQYFGPGTRLLVL.

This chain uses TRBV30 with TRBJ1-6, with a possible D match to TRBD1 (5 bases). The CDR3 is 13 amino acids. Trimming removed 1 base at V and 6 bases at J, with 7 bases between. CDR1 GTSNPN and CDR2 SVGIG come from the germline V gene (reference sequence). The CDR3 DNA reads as TGTGCCTGGAGTGAACAGGTTAATTCACCCCTCCACTTT. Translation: CAWSEQVNSPLHF.

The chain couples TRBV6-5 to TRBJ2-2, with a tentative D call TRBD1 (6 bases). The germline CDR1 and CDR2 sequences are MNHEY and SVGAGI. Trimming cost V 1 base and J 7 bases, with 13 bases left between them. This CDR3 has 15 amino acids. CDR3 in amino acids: CASSYLQGVGGELFF. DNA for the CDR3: TGTGCCAGCAGTTACTTACAGGGAGTAGGCGGGGAGCTGTTTTTT.

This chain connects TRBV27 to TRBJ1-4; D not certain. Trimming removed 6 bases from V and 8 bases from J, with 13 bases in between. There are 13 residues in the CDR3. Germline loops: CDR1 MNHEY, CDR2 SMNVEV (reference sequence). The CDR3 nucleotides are TGTGCCAGCAGCATTCACGGAAGCGAAAAACTGTTTTTT. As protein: CASSIHGSEKLFF. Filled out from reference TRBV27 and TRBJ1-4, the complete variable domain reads EAQVTQNPRYLITVTGKKLTVTCSQNMNHEYMSWYRQDPGLGLRQIYYSMNVEVTDKGDVPEGYKVSRKEKRNFPLILESPSPNQTSLYFCASSIHGSEKLFFGSGTQLSVL.

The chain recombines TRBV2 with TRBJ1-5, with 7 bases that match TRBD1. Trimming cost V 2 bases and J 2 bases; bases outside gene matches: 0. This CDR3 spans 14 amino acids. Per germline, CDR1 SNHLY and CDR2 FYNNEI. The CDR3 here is CASSETGGNQPQHF. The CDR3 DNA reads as TGTGCCAGCAGTGAAACAGGGGGCAATCAGCCCCAGCATTTT.

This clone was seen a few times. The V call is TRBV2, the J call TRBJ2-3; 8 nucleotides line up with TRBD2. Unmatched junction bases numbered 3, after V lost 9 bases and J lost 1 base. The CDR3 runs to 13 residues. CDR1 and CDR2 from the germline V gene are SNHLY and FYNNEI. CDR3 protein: CASQRGRTDTQYF. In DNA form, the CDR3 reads TGTGCCAGTCAGCGGGGGCGCACAGATACGCAGTATTTT.

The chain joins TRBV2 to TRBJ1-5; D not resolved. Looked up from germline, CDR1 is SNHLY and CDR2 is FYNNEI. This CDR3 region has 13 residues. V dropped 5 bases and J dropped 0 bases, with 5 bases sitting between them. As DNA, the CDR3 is TGTGCCAGCAGTCTGGATAGCAATCAGCCCCAGCATTTT. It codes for CASSLDSNQPQHF. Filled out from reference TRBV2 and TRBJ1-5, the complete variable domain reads EPEVTQTPSHQVTQMGQEVILRCVPISNHLYFYWYRQILGQKVEFLVSFYNNEISEKSEIFDDQFSVERPDGSNFTLKIRSTKLEDSAMYFCASSLDSNQPQHFGDGTRLSIL.

The CDR3 DNA sequence: TGTGCCAGCAGTGAAGGGGACAGCTTTCTCGAGCAGTACTTC. Translation gives CASSEGDSFLEQYF. The V gene is TRBV2, the J gene TRBJ2-7; 7 nucleotides agree with TRBD1. Trimming removed 1 base from V and 6 bases from J; junction bases left unmatched: 6. The CDR3 is 14 amino acids. The germline CDR1 and CDR2 sequences are SNHLY and FYNNEI.

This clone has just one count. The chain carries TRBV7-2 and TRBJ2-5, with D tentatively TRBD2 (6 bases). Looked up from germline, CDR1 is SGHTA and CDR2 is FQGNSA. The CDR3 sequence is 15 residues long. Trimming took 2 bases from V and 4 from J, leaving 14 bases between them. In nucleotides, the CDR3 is TGTGCCAGCAGCTTAAATAGGGCGGGGACAGAGACCCAGTACTTC. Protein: CASSLNRAGTETQYF.

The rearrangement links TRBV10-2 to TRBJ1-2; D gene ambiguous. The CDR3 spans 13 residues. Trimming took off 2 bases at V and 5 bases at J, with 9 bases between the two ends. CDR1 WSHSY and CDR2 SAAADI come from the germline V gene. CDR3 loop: CASSETEKYGYTF. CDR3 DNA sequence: TGCGCCAGCAGTGAGACAGAGAAGTATGGCTACACCTTC.

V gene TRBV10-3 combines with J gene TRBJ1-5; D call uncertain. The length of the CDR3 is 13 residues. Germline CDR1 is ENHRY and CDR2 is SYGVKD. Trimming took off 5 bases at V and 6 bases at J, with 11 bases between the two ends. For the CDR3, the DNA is TGTGCCATCAGTCCTCAAGGCGGTCAGCCCCAGCATTTT. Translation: CAISPQGGQPQHF.

This CDR3 is CASRTGIGYGYTF. In DNA, the CDR3 is TGTGCCAGCCGAACAGGGATTGGCTATGGCTACACCTTC. The chain links TRBV2 to TRBJ1-2, with D possibly being TRBD1 (6 bases). The V gene's germline CDR1 is SNHLY and CDR2 FYNNEI. The CDR3 spans 13 residues. Trimming stripped 8 bases from V and 4 bases from J, with 14 bases between.

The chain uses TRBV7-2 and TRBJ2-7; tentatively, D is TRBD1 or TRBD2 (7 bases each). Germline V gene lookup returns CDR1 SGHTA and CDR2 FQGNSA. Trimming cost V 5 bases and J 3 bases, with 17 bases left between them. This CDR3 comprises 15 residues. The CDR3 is CASSSGTAAFYEQYF. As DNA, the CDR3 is TGTGCCAGCAGCAGCGGGACAGCCGCCTTCTACGAGCAGTACTTC.

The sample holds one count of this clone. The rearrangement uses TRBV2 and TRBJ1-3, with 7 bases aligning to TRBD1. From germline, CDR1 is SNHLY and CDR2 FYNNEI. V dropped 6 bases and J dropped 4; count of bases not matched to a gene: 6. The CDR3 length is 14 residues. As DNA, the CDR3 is TGTGCCAGCAGCGACGACAGGGTCGGAAACACCATATATTTT. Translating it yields CASSDDRVGNTIYF.

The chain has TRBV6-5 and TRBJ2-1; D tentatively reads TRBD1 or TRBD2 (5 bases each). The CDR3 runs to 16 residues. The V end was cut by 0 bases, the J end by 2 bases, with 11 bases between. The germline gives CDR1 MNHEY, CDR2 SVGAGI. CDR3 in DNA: TGTGCCAGCAGTTACTCGCCCGGGGCAACCTACAATGAGCAGTTCTTC. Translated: CASSYSPGATYNEQFF.

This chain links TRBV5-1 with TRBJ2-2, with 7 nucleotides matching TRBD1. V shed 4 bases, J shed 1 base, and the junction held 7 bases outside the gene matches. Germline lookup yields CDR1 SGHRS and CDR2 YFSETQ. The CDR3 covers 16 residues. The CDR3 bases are TGCGCCAGCAGCCCTCCTAGGACAGGGAACACCGGGGAGCTGTTTTTT. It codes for CASSPPRTGNTGELFF.

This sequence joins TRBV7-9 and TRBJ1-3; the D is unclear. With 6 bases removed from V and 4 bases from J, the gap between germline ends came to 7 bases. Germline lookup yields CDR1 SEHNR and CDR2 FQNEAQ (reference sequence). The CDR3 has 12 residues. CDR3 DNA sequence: TGTGCCAGCAGTTCGGGGGGAAACACCATATATTTT. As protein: CASSSGGNTIYF.

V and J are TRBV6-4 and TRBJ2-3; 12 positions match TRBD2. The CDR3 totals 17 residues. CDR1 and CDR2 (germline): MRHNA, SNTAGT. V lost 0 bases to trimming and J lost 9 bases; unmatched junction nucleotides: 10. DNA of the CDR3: TGTGCCAGCAGTGACTCCCCCACTAGCGGGGGGCTTGGGACGCAGTATTTT. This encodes CASSDSPTSGGLGTQYF.

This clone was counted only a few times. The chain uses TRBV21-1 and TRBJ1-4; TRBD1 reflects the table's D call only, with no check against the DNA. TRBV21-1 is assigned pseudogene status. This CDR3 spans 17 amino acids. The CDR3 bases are TGTGCCAGCAGCCCCCGACAGGGCTCTGCAACTAATGAAAAACTGTTTTTT. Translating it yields CASSPRQGSATNEKLFF.

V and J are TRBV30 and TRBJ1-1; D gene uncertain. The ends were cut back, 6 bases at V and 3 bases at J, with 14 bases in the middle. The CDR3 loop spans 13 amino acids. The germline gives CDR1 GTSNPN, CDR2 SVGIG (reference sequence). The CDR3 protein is CACADHWDTEAFF. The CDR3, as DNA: TGTGCCTGTGCTGATCATTGGGACACTGAAGCTTTCTTT.

The CDR3 spells CASSQAGADNEQFF. The CDR3 DNA sequence: TGTGCCAGTAGCCAGGCAGGGGCGGACAATGAGCAGTTCTTC. The chain links TRBV19 to TRBJ2-1; TRBD1 might be the D (6 bases). Germline lookup yields CDR1 LNHDA and CDR2 SQIVND (reference sequence). The CDR3 runs to 14 residues. V lost 6 bases, J lost 5 bases, and 14 bases lay in between.

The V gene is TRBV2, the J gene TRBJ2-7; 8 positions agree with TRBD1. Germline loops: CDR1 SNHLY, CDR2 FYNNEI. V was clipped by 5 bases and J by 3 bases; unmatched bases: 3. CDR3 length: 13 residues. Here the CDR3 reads CASSLTGVYEQYF. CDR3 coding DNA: TGTGCCAGCAGTTTGACAGGGGTCTACGAGCAGTACTTC. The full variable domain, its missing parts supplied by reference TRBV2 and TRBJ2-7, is EPEVTQTPSHQVTQMGQEVILRCVPISNHLYFYWYRQILGQKVEFLVSFYNNEISEKSEIFDDQFSVERPDGSNFTLKIRSTKLEDSAMYFCASSLTGVYEQYFGPGTRLTVT.

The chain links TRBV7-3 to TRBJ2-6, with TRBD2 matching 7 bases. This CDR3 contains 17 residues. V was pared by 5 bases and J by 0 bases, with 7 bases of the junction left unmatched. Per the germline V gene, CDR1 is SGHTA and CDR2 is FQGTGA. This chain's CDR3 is CASSPRGVSSGANVLTF. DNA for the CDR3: TGTGCCAGCAGCCCTCGGGGGGTGAGCTCTGGGGCCAACGTCCTGACTTTC.

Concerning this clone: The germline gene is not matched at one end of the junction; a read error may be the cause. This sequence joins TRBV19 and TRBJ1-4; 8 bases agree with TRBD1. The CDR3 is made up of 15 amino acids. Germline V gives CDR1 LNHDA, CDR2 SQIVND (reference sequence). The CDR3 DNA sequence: TGTGCCAGTAGTTTAGACAGGGGACCGAAAGAAAAACTGTTTTTT. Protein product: CASSLDRGPKEKLFF.

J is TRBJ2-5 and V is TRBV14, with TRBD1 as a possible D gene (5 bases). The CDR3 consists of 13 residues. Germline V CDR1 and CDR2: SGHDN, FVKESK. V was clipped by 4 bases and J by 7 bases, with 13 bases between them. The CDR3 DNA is TGTGCCAGCAGCCGACAGACCTTAGGGACCCAGTACTTC. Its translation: CASSRQTLGTQYF. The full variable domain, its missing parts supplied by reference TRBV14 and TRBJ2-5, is EAGVTQFPSHSVIEKGQTVTLRCDPISGHDNLYWYRRVMGKEIKFLLHFVKESKQDESGMPNNRFLAERTGGTYSTLKVQPAELEDSGVYFCASSRQTLGTQYFGPGTRLLVL.

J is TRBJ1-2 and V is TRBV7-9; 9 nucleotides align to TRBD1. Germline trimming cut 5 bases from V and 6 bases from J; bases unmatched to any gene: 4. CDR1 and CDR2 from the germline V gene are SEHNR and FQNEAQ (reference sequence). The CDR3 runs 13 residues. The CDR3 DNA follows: TGTGCCAGCAGCGCGGGACAGGGAAATGGCTACACCTTC. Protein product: CASSAGQGNGYTF.